The 10 T cell receptor beta chains in this list originate from one sample, sequenced in a study of cytotoxic CD8 clonotypes in ibrutinib-treated CLL. Clones were sequenced by immunoSEQ multiplex PCR, and TCRdb holds only the in-frame ones, with some missing. The sample has approximately 350,000 clones; under 70% are singletons. The material sequenced was PBMCs, taken after 36 months of ibrutinib treatment. These receptors were collected from a human donor with chronic lymphocytic leukemia.

This clone was seen a handful of times. This chain uses TRBV4-1 with TRBJ2-7, with TRBD2 matching over 9 bases. There are 16 residues in the CDR3. CDR1 and CDR2 from the germline V gene are MGHRA and YSYEKL. The V segment lost 0 bases and the J segment 2 bases; nucleotides outside the gene matches: 5. CDR3 residues: CASSQDELAGPYEQYF. The CDR3 DNA follows: TGCGCCAGCAGCCAAGACGAGCTAGCGGGGCCCTACGAGCAGTACTTC.

The V gene is TRBV4-1, the J gene TRBJ2-2; no clear D. V lost 1 base to trimming and J lost 8 bases, with 2 bases between them. CDR3 length: 11 amino acids. Per the germline V gene, CDR1 is MGHRA and CDR2 is YSYEKL. CDR3 loop: CASSQVGELFF. The CDR3 DNA sequence: TGCGCCAGCAGCCAAGTAGGGGAGCTGTTTTTT.

The rearrangement joins TRBV9 to TRBJ2-1, with TRBD2 matching 14 bases. The germline gives CDR1 SGDLS, CDR2 YYNGEE. The trim removed 4 bases at V and 0 bases at J, leaving 15 bases unmatched. The CDR3 has 21 residues. CDR3 protein: CASSPEDIVGLAGGSYNEQFF. The CDR3 DNA reads as TGTGCCAGCAGCCCGGAGGATATTGTAGGACTAGCGGGGGGCTCCTACAATGAGCAGTTCTTC.

The chain combines TRBV7-2 with TRBJ1-5; D not certain. Trimming removed 2 bases from V and 7 bases from J, with 12 bases in between. This CDR3 has 14 residues. The germline gives CDR1 SGHTA, CDR2 FQGNSA. The CDR3 protein is CASSLQVFVQPQHF. The CDR3 DNA sequence: TGTGCCAGCAGCTTACAGGTGTTCGTGCAGCCCCAGCATTTT.

The chain carries TRBV9 and TRBJ1-1, with no clear D. The V end was cut by 0 bases, the J end by 1 base, with 4 bases between. The germline V gene has CDR1 SGDLS and CDR2 YYNGEE. The CDR3 loop spans 13 amino acids. As DNA, the CDR3 is TGTGCCAGCAGCGTAGTACGGAACACTGAAGCTTTCTTT. Encoded protein: CASSVVRNTEAFF.

This clone was observed a single time. V usage is TRBV19 and J usage is TRBJ2-7; perhaps TRBD2 as D (5 bases). The CDR3 sequence is 13 residues long. V was trimmed by 5 bases and J by 0 bases, leaving 8 bases between them. Germline CDR1 reads LNHDA; CDR2 reads SQIVND (reference sequence). Written as DNA, the CDR3 is TGTGCCAGTAGTTGGGCGGGCTCCTACGAGCAGTACTTC. It translates to CASSWAGSYEQYF.

This clone was seen only a few times. The gene calls are TRBV9 and TRBJ1-1; D not certain. CDR1 is SGDLS and CDR2 is YYNGEE in the germline V gene. Trimming pared 0 bases from V and 1 base from J, leaving 7 bases between. The CDR3 has 14 amino acids. CDR3 in DNA: TGTGCCAGCAGCGTAGGGCAGGCGAACACTGAAGCTTTCTTT. Translated, it gives CASSVGQANTEAFF.

In its sample, this clone was seen a few times. The J gene is TRBJ1-2, the V gene TRBV5-1; weak D call: TRBD1 (5 bases). The germline gives CDR1 SGHRS, CDR2 YFSETQ. Trimming took off 0 bases at V and 6 bases at J, with 9 bases between the two ends. The CDR3 sequence is 13 residues long. CDR3 sequence reads: CASSLAGGDGYTF. CDR3 nucleotide sequence: TGCGCCAGCAGCTTGGCAGGAGGGGATGGCTACACCTTC.

This rearrangement joins TRBV7-3 to TRBJ2-1; 10 bases map to TRBD1. The junction had 3 bases not matched to a gene; V was cut back by 2 bases and J by 5 bases. Germline CDR1 reads SGHTA; CDR2 reads FQGTGA. The length of the CDR3 is 15 residues. CDR3 region: CASSLFGQGDNEQFF. CDR3 nucleotide sequence: TGTGCCAGCAGCTTATTTGGACAGGGGGACAATGAGCAGTTCTTC.

J is TRBJ2-5 and V is TRBV2; 8 positions match TRBD1. Germline loops: CDR1 SNHLY, CDR2 FYNNEI. V was clipped by 6 bases and J by 5 bases; unmatched bases: 11. The CDR3 has 15 residues. CDR3: CASSPQGAHRETQYF. For the CDR3, the DNA is TGTGCCAGCAGCCCCCAGGGGGCCCATAGGGAGACCCAGTACTTC.